Listed below are T cell receptor beta chains from one sample, sequenced in a study of blood T cells in healthy people across ages. TCRdb reprocessed the 5' RACE reads via MiXCR and lists one record per CDR3 protein. Counted here are 600,000 to 850,000 distinct CDR3 sequences, 25% occurring once; the ten biggest clones make up 9.4%. This same sample was also part of a study on T cells of mothers and their children.

Sequencing input: blood. Receptor source: a boy under 18 in good health. The CDR3 runs from the conserved cysteine through the conserved F or W. Each record gives: J gene, V gene, D gene, CDR3 length, clone size, CDR3 DNA, CDR3 protein. D genes are given only for firm matches. Rows give clone size only sometimes, using once, few, many, or a class for an expanded clone.

>TRBJ2-7|TRBV28|TRBD2|16|few
TGTGCCAGCAGTCCATCTCTGACTAGCGGGACTTACGAGCAGTACTTC
CASSPSLTSGTYEQYF
>TRBJ1-1|TRBV6-5|-|15|-
TGTGCCAGCAGACCTACCTTACTTGAGAACACTGAAGCTTTCTTT
CASRPTLLENTEAFF
>TRBJ2-3|TRBV24-1|-|13|once
TGTGCCACGGGGGGTCCTAGCACAGATACGCAGTATTTT
CATGGPSTDTQYF
>TRBJ2-5|TRBV7-3|-|17|-
TGTGCCAGCAGCTTAAGTGGGAGGACAACCTTAGGGGAGACCCAGTACTTC
CASSLSGRTTLGETQYF
>TRBJ1-2|TRBV28|-|13|few
TGTGCCAGCAGTTATAGGCAGGGAGAGGGCTACACCTTC
CASSYRQGEGYTF
>TRBJ2-3|TRBV29-1|-|13|-
TGCAGCGTTAAAGGACGGGCCACAGATACGCAGTATTTT
CSVKGRATDTQYF
>TRBJ2-3|TRBV6-5|TRBD1|15|-
TGTGCCAGCACCAGAGGGACAGGGAGGACAGATACGCAGTATTTT
CASTRGTGRTDTQYF
>TRBJ2-7|TRBV4-3|TRBD2|15|-
TGCGCCAGCAGCCAAGAACTAGCGGGAGCCCACGAGCAGTACTTC
CASSQELAGAHEQYF
>TRBJ2-7|TRBV7-9|TRBD2|15|-
TGTGCCAGCAGCTTAGGGACTAGAGGTTCCTACGAGCAGTACTTC
CASSLGTRGSYEQYF
>TRBJ2-5|TRBV6-2/TRBV6-3|-|15|few
TGTGTCAGCAGTTACTCCAGACAGGTCGGGGAGACCCAGTACTTC
CVSSYSRQVGETQYF
>TRBJ2-1|TRBV7-3|-|13|-
TGTGCCAGCAGCTTAACGCCGAACAATGAGCAGTTCTTC
CASSLTPNNEQFF
>TRBJ2-1|TRBV5-1|-|17|few
TGCGCCAGCAGCACCCCCCTAGGGCAAGAACCAGGCAATGAGCAGTTCTTC
CASSTPLGQEPGNEQFF
>TRBJ2-5|TRBV11-1|-|15|-
TGTGCCAGCAGCTTGACCAGGGACCCCCAAGAGACCCAGTACTTC
CASSLTRDPQETQYF
>TRBJ1-1|TRBV7-3|-|15|few
TGTGCCAGCAGCTTACAGGGAGAGGGGCTCACTGAAGCTTTCTTT
CASSLQGEGLTEAFF
>TRBJ2-7|TRBV5-6|TRBD2|15|few
TGTGCCAGCAGCAACGGACTAGCGGGAGCCTACGAGCAGTACTTC
CASSNGLAGAYEQYF
>TRBJ2-5|TRBV2|-|15|-
TGTGCCAGCACCCCTGAGCAGGGTGATCAAGAGACCCAGTACTTC
CASTPEQGDQETQYF
>TRBJ2-1|TRBV29-1|TRBD2|16|-
TGCAGCGTTGAAGATCAAGGCGGGAGAGCTCTCAATGAGCAGTTCTTC
CSVEDQGGRALNEQFF
>TRBJ2-3|TRBV7-8|TRBD2|17|-
TGTGCCAGCAGCTTAGCTAGCGGGGAAACTAGCACAGATACGCAGTATTTT
CASSLASGETSTDTQYF
>TRBJ2-7|TRBV29-1|-|14|few
TGCAGCGTTGACCCAAAGGGTAACTCCTACGAGCAGTACTTC
CSVDPKGNSYEQYF
>TRBJ2-7|TRBV7-9|-|13|-
TGTGCCAGTCGCCAGCAGGGCTCCTACGAGCAGTACTTC
CASRQQGSYEQYF
>TRBJ1-1|TRBV5-1|TRBD1|14|-
TGCGCCAGCAGCTCCAGACAGGGCGTCACTGAAGCTTTCTTT
CASSSRQGVTEAFF
>TRBJ2-7|TRBV11-3|-|16|-
TGTGCCAGCAGCCGGAAGGGGTTAGGGGGGCCCTACGAGCAGTACTTC
CASSRKGLGGPYEQYF
>TRBJ2-1|TRBV9|TRBD1|17|-
TGTGCCAGCAGCGTAGAAGGTAGGGCAGGGGGTTGGAATGAGCAGTTCTTC
CASSVEGRAGGWNEQFF
>TRBJ2-7|TRBV7-3|-|16|few
TGTGCCAGCAGCCGTTCAGCGGTCCCGAGCTCCTACGAGCAGTACTTC
CASSRSAVPSSYEQYF
>TRBJ2-5|TRBV5-1|TRBD1|13|-
TGCGCCGGTCGACAGGGACCCACAGAGACCCAGTACTTC
CAGRQGPTETQYF
>TRBJ2-7|TRBV7-2|-|15|few
TGTGCCAGCAGCTTAGTGGGGGGCCTACCCTACGAGCAGTACTTC
CASSLVGGLPYEQYF
>TRBJ1-4|TRBV5-1|-|16|-
TGCGCCAGCAGCTCGTGGGCGGGGCGGACTAATGAAAAACTGTTTTTT
CASSSWAGRTNEKLFF
>TRBJ2-5|TRBV11-2|-|15|-
TGTGCCAGCAGCTTGCGGGTCGTAGAGGAAGAGACCCAGTACTTC
CASSLRVVEEETQYF
>TRBJ2-4|TRBV28|-|14|-
TGTGCCAGCGGGAGTGGGTTCGCCAAAAACATTCAGTACTTC
CASGSGFAKNIQYF
>TRBJ2-1|TRBV9|-|13|-
TGTGCCAGCAGCGAGTGGTCGGGGAATGAGCAGTTCTTC
CASSEWSGNEQFF
>TRBJ2-5|TRBV11-2|-|15|few
TGTGCCAGCAGCTTAGATGTGCTAGGACAAGAGACCCAGTACTTC
CASSLDVLGQETQYF
>TRBJ1-5|TRBV2|TRBD1|20|-
TGTGCCAGCAGGAAATCCCGGGACAGGGTACACCGACAGCTCAATCAGCCCCAGCATTTT
CASRKSRDRVHRQLNQPQHF
>TRBJ1-1|TRBV24-1|-|14|few
TGTGCCACCAGTCAGAGGGTCGACAGAACTGAAGCTTTCTTT
CATSQRVDRTEAFF